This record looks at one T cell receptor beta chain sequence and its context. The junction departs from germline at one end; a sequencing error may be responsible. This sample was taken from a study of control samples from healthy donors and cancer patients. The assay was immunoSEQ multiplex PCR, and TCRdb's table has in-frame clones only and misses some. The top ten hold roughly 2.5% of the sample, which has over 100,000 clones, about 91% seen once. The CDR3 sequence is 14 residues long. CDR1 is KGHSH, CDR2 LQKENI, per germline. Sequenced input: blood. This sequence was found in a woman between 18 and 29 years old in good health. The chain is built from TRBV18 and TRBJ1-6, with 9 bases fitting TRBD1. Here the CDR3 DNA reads TGTGCCAGCTCACGGGACAGGGCCAACTCACTCCTCCACTTT. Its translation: CASSRDRANSLLHF.